One T cell receptor (beta chain) is described in this entry. This record comes from a study of T cell changes during pregnancy in multiple sclerosis. Trimming took 4 bases from V and 1 from J; bases not matched to a gene: 13. The CDR3 runs to 19 residues. Germline V gives CDR1 SGHRS, CDR2 YFSETQ. TCRdb's table, derived via immunoSEQ multiplex PCR, lists solely in-frame clones and lacks some. This table has over 60,000 clones, roughly 89% appearing once. The sample was peripheral blood, taken in the third trimester of pregnancy. The sequence was obtained from a female donor in good health, enrolled as a control in a pregnancy study. This sequence joins TRBV5-1 and TRBJ2-3; 12 bases match TRBD2. The CDR3 region is CASSPQSSGGASGTDTQYF. Written as DNA, the CDR3 is TGCGCCAGCAGCCCCCAGTCTAGCGGGGGGGCGTCTGGCACAGATACGCAGTATTTT.